This T cell receptor (beta chain) was captured in a study of T cells in Graves' hyperthyroidism and ophthalmopathy. Germline values: CDR1 MNHEY, CDR2 SMNVEV (reference sequence). The CDR3 contains 13 residues. V was trimmed by 5 bases and J by 2 bases, leaving 10 bases between them. From RNA transcripts, TCR beta CDR3 regions were amplified. RT-PCR in the first round (using the HTBI primer set) targeted the TCR CDR3. MiXCR was run by TCRdb on the multiplex PCR reads, yielding one entry per CDR3 protein. The sample has about 640,000 distinct CDR3 sequences; roughly 20% are singletons. Under 3 months was the duration of disease in ophthalmopathy patients, who also had a Clinical Activity Score of at least 3 and a NOSPECS grade of at least 4. The authors obtained PBMCs from around 11 ml of fresh peripheral blood.

The clonotype was recovered from a man aged 25 to 40 with Graves' ophthalmopathy. This chain connects TRBV27 to TRBJ2-7, with D perhaps matching TRBD2 (6 bases). Sequences were obtained from blood. The CDR3 here is CASSTDYAYEQYF. The CDR3, as DNA: TGTGCCAGCAGTACGGACTACGCCTACGAGCAGTACTTC.